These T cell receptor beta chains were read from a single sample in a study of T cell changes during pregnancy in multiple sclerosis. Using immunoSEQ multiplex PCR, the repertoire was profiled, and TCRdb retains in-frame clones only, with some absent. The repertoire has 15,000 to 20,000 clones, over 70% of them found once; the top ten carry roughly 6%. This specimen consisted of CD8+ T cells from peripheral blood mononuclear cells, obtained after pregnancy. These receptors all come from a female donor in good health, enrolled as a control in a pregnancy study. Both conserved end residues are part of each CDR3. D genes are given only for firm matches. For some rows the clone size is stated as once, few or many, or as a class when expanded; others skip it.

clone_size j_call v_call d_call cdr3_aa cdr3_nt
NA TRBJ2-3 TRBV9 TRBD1 CASSPRDRGWPDTQYF TGTGCCAGCAGCCCCCGGGACAGGGGGTGGCCAGATACGCAGTATTTT
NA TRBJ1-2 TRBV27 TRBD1 CASSSQGNYGYTF TGTGCCAGCAGTTCACAGGGGAACTATGGCTACACCTTC
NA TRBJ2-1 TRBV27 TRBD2 CASLKPTSGGAYNEQFF TGTGCCAGCCTTAAACCGACTAGCGGGGGGGCCTACAATGAGCAGTTCTTC
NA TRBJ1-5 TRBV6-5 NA CASSYSGGSQPQHF TGTGCCAGCAGTTACTCGGGGGGAAGTCAGCCCCAGCATTTT
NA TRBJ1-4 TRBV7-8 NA CASSSTDATNEKLFF TGTGCCAGCAGCTCGACAGATGCAACTAATGAAAAACTGTTTTTT
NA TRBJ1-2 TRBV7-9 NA CASTVEGRNYGYTF TGTGCCAGCACCGTGGAGGGCCGAAACTATGGCTACACCTTC
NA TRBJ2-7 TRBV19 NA CASGAFGRGSYEQYF TGTGCCAGTGGAGCCTTCGGCAGGGGCTCCTACGAGCAGTACTTC
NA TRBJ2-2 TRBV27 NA CASRRAENTGELFF TGTGCCAGCAGGAGGGCAGAAAACACCGGGGAGCTGTTTTTT
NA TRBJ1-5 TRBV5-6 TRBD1 CASSLKGGSNQPQHF TGTGCCAGCAGCTTGAAAGGGGGCAGCAATCAGCCCCAGCATTTT
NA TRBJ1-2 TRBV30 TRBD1 CASDQGDRYGYTF TGTGCCTCAGATCAGGGGGACCGCTATGGCTACACCTTC
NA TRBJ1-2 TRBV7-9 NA CASSPPGWGYTF TGTGCCAGCAGCCCCCCAGGATGGGGCTACACCTTC
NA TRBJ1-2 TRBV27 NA CASTPGGPNYGYTF TGTGCCAGCACCCCCGGAGGTCCTAACTATGGCTACACCTTC
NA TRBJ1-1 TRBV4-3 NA CASSQDRVNTEAFF TGCGCCAGCAGCCAAGACAGGGTAAACACTGAAGCTTTCTTT
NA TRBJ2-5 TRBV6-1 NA CASSEPRQLETQYF TGTGCCAGCAGTGAACCTCGACAGCTCGAGACCCAGTACTTC
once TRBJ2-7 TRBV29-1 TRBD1 CSAGTGRSYEQYF TGCAGCGCTGGGACAGGGAGATCCTACGAGCAGTACTTC
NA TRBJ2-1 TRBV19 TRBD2 CASSPQRGASSEQFF TGTGCCAGTAGTCCCCAGCGGGGGGCGTCTAGTGAGCAGTTCTTC
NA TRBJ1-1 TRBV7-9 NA CASSLSGAGDTEAFF TGTGCCAGCAGCTTATCGGGTGCAGGGGATACTGAAGCTTTCTTT
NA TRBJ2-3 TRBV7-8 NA CASGLAMGTDTQYF TGTGCCTCCGGGCTAGCGATGGGCACAGATACGCAGTATTTT
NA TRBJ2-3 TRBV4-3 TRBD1 CASSPDRGPRLKTDTQYF TGCGCCAGCAGTCCGGACAGGGGGCCTCGACTGAAGACAGATACGCAGTATTTT
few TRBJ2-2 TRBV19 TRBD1 CASTLGQGLGGELFF TGTGCCAGTACCTTGGGACAGGGGTTGGGCGGGGAGCTGTTTTTT
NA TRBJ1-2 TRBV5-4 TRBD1 CASSSDRGSHGYTF TGTGCCAGCAGCTCGGACAGGGGGAGTCATGGCTACACCTTC
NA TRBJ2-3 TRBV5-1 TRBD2 CASSIGGDSTDTQYF TGCGCCAGCAGCATCGGGGGGGATAGCACAGATACGCAGTATTTT
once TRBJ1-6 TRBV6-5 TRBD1 CASSYGQGGSPLHF TGTGCCAGCAGTTATGGGCAGGGGGGTTCACCCCTCCACTTT
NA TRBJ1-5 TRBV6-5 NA CASRPGAYGNQPQHF TGTGCCAGCAGACCAGGGGCCTACGGCAATCAGCCCCAGCATTTT
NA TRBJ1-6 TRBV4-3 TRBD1 CASSQDAGDRGGSPLHF TGCGCCAGCAGCCAAGATGCAGGGGACAGGGGAGGATCACCCCTCCACTTT
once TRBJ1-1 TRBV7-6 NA CASSLGAGGAGTEAFF TGTGCCAGCAGCTTGGGCGCGGGGGGCGCCGGCACTGAAGCTTTCTTT
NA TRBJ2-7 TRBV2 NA CASRGTLSYEQYF TGTGCCAGCAGGGGGACACTTTCCTACGAGCAGTACTTC
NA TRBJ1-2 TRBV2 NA CASRSPKGPLYGYTF TGTGCCAGCAGATCTCCAAAGGGGCCGCTCTATGGCTACACCTTC
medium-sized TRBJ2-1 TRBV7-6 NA CASSSTGVNNEQFF TGTGCCAGCAGCTCGACAGGAGTTAACAATGAGCAGTTCTTC
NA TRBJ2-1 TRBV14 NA CASSPYMYNEQFF TGTGCCAGCAGCCCCTATATGTACAATGAGCAGTTCTTC
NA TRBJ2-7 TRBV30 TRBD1 CAWTWTGGYEQYF TGTGCCTGGACCTGGACAGGGGGATACGAGCAGTACTTC
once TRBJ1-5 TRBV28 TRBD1 CASSFDINRGGQPQHF TGTGCCAGCAGTTTTGATATAAACAGGGGTGGTCAGCCCCAGCATTTT
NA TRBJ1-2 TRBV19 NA CASSMPGISYGYTF TGTGCCAGTAGTATGCCGGGGATCAGCTATGGCTACACCTTC
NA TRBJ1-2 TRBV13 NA CASSSDIDGRQDGYTF TGTGCCAGCAGCTCCGACATCGACGGCCGGCAGGATGGCTACACCTTC
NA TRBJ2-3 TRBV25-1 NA CAIQGQTTDTQYF TGTGCCATCCAGGGCCAGACCACAGATACGCAGTATTTT
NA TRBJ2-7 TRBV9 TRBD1 CASSVQGAEEQYF TGTGCCAGCAGCGTACAGGGGGCTGAAGAGCAGTACTTC
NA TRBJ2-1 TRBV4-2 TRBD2 CASSLRLAGEYNEQFF TGTGCCAGCAGCCTGCGACTAGCGGGGGAATACAATGAGCAGTTCTTC
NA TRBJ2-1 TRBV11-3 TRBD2 CASSLEVAGGLPYNEQFF TGTGCCAGCAGCTTAGAAGTAGCGGGGGGGCTCCCCTACAATGAGCAGTTCTTC
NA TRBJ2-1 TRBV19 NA CASTLFHRDNEQFF TGTGCCAGTACCCTATTTCACAGAGACAATGAGCAGTTCTTC
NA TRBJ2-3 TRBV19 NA CASSIVPRGIYTDTQYF TGTGCCAGTAGTATAGTACCCCGAGGTATTTACACAGATACGCAGTATTTT
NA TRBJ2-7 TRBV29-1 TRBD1 CSVRTGNSYEQYF TGCAGCGTCAGGACAGGGAACTCCTACGAGCAGTACTTC
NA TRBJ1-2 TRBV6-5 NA CASTESDRISGYTF TGTGCCAGCACAGAGTCGGACAGAATCTCTGGCTACACCTTC
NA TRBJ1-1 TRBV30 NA CAWSEEVGTEAFF TGTGCCTGGAGTGAGGAGGTTGGAACTGAAGCTTTCTTT